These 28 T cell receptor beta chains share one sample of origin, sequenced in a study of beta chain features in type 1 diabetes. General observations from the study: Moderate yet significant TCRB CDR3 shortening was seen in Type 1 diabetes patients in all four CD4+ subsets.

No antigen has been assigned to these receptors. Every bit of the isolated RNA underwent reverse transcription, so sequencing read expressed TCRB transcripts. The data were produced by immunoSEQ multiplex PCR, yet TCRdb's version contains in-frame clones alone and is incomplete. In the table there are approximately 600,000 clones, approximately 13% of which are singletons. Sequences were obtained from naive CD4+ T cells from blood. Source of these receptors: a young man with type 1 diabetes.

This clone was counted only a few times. In DNA form, the CDR3 reads TGTGCCAGCAGCCAAGAGACCTATCGCGCTTTCTTT. Its protein is CASSQETYRAFF. V gene TRBV14 combines with J gene TRBJ1-1; D is uncertain. There are 12 residues in the CDR3. The V end was cut by 0 bases, the J end by 11 bases, with 10 bases between. Germline CDR1 and CDR2: SGHDN and FVKESK. The whole variable domain, remainder taken from reference TRBV14 and TRBJ1-1, is EAGVTQFPSHSVIEKGQTVTLRCDPISGHDNLYWYRRVMGKEIKFLLHFVKESKQDESGMPNNRFLAERTGGTYSTLKVQPAELEDSGVYFCASSQETYRAFFGQGTRLTVV.

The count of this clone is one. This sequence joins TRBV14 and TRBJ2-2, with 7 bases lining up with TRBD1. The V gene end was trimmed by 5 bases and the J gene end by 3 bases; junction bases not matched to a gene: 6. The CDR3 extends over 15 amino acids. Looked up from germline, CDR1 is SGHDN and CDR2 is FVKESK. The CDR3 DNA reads TGTGCCAGCAGCAAGGACAGGCCTGACACCGGGGAGCTGTTTTTT. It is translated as CASSKDRPDTGELFF. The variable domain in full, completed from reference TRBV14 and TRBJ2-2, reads EAGVTQFPSHSVIEKGQTVTLRCDPISGHDNLYWYRRVMGKEIKFLLHFVKESKQDESGMPNNRFLAERTGGTYSTLKVQPAELEDSGVYFCASSKDRPDTGELFFGEGSRLTVL.

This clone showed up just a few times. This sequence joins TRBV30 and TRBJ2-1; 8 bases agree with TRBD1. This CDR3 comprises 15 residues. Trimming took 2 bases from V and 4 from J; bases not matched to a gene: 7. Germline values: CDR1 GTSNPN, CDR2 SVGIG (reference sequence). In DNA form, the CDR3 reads TGTGCCTGGAGTCCCGGACAGGGTTTGTACAATGAGCAGTTCTTC. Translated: CAWSPGQGLYNEQFF.

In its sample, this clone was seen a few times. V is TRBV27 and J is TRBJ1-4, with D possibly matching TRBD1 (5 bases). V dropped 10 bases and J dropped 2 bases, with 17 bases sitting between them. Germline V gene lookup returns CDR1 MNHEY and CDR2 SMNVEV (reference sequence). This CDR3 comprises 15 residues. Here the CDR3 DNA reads TGTGCCACCTCCGACCGGGGGAGGACTAATGAAAAACTGTTTTTT. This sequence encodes CATSDRGRTNEKLFF.

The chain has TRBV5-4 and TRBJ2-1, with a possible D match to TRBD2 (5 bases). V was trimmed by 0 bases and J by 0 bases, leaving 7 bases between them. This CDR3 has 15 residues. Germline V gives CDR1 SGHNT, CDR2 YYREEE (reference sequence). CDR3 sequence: CASSLAGNSYNEQFF. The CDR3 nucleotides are TGTGCCAGCAGCTTGGCGGGGAACTCCTACAATGAGCAGTTCTTC.

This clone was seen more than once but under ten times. The CDR3 DNA is TGTGCCAGCAGCTTGGACAGGGGCCTAAGGGGACATGGCTACACCTTC. Protein: CASSLDRGLRGHGYTF. The chain links TRBV7-9 to TRBJ1-2; the match to TRBD1 covers 9 bases. The CDR3 length is 16 residues. Germline trimming cut 3 bases from V and 6 bases from J; bases unmatched to any gene: 11. CDR1 is SEHNR and CDR2 is FQNEAQ in the germline V gene (reference sequence).

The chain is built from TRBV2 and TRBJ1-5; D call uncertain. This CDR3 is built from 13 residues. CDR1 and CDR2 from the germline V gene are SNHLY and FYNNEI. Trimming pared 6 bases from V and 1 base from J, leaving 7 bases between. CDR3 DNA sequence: TGTGCCAGCAGAGCCGACAGCAATCAGCCCCAGCATTTT. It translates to CASRADSNQPQHF.

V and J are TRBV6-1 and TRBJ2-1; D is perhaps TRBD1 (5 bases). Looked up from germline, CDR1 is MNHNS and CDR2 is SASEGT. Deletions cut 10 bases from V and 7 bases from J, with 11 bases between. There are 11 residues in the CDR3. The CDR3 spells CATLGVNEQFF. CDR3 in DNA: TGTGCCACCCTAGGGGTAAATGAGCAGTTCTTC.

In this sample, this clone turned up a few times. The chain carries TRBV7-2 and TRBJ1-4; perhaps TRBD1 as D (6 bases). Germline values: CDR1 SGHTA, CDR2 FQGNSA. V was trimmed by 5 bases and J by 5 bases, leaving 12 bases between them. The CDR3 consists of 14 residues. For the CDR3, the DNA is TGTGCCAGCAGCCCGGGGAGGGGGAATGAAAAACTGTTTTTT. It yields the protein CASSPGRGNEKLFF. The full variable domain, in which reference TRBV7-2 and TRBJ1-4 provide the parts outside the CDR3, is GAGVSQSPSNKVTEKGKDVELRCDPISGHTALYWYRQSLGQGLEFLIYFQGNSAPDKSGLPSDRFSAERTGGSVSTLTIQRTQQEDSAVYLCASSPGRGNEKLFFGSGTQLSVL.

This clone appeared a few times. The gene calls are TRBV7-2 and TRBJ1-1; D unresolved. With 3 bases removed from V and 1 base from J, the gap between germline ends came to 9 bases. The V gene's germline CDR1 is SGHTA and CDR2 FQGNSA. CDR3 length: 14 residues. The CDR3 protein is CASSFRRGNTEAFF. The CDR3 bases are TGTGCCAGCAGCTTCCGACGGGGGAACACTGAAGCTTTCTTT.

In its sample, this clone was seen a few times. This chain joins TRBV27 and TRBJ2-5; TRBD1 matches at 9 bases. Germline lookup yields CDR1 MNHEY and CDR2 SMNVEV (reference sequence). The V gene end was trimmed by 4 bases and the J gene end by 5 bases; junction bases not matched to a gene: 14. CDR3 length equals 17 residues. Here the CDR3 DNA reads TGTGCCAGCAGTTCTAATCAGGGGACAGGGTATCTTGAGACCCAGTACTTC. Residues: CASSSNQGTGYLETQYF.

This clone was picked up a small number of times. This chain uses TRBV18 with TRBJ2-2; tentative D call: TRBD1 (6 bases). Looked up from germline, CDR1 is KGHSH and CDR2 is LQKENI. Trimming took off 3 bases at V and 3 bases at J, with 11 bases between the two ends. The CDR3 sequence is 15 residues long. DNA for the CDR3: TGTGCCAGCTCACCCACAGGGTATGACACCGGGGAGCTGTTTTTT. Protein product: CASSPTGYDTGELFF.

The CDR3 DNA reads TGTGCCAGCAGTTCGCCGAGCGGGACACTGAACACTGAAGCTTTCTTT. Its protein product is CASSSPSGTLNTEAFF. This chain uses TRBV27 with TRBJ1-1; weak D call: TRBD1 (6 bases). The CDR3 contains 16 residues. Germline loops: CDR1 MNHEY, CDR2 SMNVEV (reference sequence). Trimming stripped 4 bases from V and 0 bases from J, with 15 bases between.

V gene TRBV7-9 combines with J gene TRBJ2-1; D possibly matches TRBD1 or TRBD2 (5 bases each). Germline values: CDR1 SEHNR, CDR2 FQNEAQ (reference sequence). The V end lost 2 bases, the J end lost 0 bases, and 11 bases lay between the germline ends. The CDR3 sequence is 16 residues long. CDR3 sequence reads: CASSLSRGTSYNEQFF. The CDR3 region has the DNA TGTGCCAGCAGCTTATCGAGGGGTACCTCCTACAATGAGCAGTTCTTC.

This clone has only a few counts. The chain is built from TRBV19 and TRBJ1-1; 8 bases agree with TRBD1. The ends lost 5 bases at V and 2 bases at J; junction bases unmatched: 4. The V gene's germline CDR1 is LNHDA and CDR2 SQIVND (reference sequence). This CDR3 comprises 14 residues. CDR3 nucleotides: TGTGCCAGTAGTTCCGGGACAGGTAACACTGAAGCTTTCTTT. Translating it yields CASSSGTGNTEAFF.

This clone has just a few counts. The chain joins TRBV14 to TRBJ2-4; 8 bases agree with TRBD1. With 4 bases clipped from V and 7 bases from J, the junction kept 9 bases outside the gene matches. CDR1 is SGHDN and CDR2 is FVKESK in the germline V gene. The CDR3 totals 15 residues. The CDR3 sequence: CASSPQPGGWNIQYF. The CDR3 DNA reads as TGTGCCAGCAGCCCACAACCAGGGGGCTGGAACATTCAGTACTTC.

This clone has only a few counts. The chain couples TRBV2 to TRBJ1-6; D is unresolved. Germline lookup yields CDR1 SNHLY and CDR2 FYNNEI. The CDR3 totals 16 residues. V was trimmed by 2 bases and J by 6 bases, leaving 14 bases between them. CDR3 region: CASSETRPRTNSPLHF. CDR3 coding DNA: TGTGCCAGCAGTGAAACAAGGCCGAGGACTAATTCACCCCTCCACTTT.

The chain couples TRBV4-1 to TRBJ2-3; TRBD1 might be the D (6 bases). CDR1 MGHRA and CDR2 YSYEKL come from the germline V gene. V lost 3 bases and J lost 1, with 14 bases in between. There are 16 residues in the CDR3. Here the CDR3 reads CASSQGPGQGTDTQYF. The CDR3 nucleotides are TGCGCCAGCAGCCAGGGACCGGGACAAGGCACAGATACGCAGTATTTT.

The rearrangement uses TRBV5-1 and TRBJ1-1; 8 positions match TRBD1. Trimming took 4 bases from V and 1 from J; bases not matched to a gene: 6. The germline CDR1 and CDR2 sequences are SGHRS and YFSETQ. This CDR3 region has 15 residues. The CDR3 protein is CASSSGTGSNTEAFF. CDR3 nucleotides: TGCGCCAGCAGCAGCGGGACAGGATCGAACACTGAAGCTTTCTTT.

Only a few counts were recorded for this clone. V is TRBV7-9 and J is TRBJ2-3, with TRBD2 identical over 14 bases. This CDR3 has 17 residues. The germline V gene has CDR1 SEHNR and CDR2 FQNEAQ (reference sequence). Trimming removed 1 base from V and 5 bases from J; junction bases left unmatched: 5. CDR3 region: CASSLETSGGARDTQYF. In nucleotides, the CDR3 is TGTGCCAGCAGCTTAGAGACTAGCGGGGGGGCCCGAGATACGCAGTATTTT.

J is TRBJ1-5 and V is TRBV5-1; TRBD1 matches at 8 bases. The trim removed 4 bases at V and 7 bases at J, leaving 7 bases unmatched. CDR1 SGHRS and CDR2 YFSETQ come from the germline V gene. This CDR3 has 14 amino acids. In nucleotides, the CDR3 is TGCGCCAGCAGCCCGGACAGGGACGTCCAGCCCCAGCATTTT. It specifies CASSPDRDVQPQHF.

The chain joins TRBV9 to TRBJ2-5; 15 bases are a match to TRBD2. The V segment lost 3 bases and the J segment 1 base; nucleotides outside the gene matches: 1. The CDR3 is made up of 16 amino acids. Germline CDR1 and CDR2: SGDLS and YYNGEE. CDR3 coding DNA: TGTGCCAGCAGCGGGACTAGCGGGGGGGTCCAAGAGACCCAGTACTTC. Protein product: CASSGTSGGVQETQYF.

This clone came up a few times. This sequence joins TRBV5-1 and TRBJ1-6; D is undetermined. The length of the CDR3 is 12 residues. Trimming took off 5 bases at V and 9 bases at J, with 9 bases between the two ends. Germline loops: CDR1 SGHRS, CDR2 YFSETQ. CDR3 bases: TGCGCCAGCAGTGAGATTGGTTCACCCCTCCACTTT. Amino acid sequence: CASSEIGSPLHF.

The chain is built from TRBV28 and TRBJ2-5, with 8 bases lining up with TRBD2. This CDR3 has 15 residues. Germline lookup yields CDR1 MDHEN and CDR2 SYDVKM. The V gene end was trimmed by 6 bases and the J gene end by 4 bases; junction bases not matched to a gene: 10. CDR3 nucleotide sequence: TGTGCCAGCAGGGCCGTAGGCGGGGGGAGAGAGACCCAGTACTTC. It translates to CASRAVGGGRETQYF.

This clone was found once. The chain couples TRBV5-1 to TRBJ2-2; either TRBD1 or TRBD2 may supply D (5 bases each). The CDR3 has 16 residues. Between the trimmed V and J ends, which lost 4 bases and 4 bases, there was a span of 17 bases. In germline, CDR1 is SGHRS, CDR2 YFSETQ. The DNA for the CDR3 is TGCGCCAGCAGCCCCGGACTGAGAGGGGTCACCGGGGAGCTGTTTTTT. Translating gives CASSPGLRGVTGELFF. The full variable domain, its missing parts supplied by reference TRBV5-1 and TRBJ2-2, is KAGVTQTPRYLIKTRGQQVTLSCSPISGHRSVSWYQQTPGQGLQFLFEYFSETQRNKGNFPGRFSGRQFSNSRSEMNVSTLELGDSALYLCASSPGLRGVTGELFFGEGSRLTVL.

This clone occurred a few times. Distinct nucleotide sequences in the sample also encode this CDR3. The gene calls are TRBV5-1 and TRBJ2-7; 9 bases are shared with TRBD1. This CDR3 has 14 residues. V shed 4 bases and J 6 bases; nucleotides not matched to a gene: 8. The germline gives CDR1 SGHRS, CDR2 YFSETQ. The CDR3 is CASSPGGQGGEQYF. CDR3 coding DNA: TGCGCCAGCAGCCCCGGGGGACAGGGAGGCGAGCAGTACTTC.

The CDR3 sequence is CASSLTGAGDNSPLHF. CDR3 nucleotides: TGTGCCAGCAGCCTGACAGGTGCAGGGGATAATTCACCCCTCCACTTT. The chain combines TRBV5-4 with TRBJ1-6; the D gene is possibly TRBD1 (6 bases). Trimming shortened V by 4 bases and J by 5 bases, and 16 bases separated the two germline ends. Germline V lookup: CDR1 SGHNT, CDR2 YYREEE (reference sequence). The CDR3 runs to 16 residues.

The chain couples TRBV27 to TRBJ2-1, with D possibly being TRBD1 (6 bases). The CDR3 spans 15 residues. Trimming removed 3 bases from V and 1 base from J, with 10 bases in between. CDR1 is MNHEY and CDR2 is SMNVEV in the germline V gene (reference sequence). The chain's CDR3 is CASSLGQGSYNEQFF. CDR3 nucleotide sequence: TGTGCCAGCAGTTTGGGGCAGGGGTCCTACAATGAGCAGTTCTTC.